What follows describes a single TCR beta chain. Its antigen is still unknown. These data belong to a study of T cells in Graves' hyperthyroidism and ophthalmopathy. Study-wide points: Within blood appeared most thyroid clonotypes that had expanded above 0.001.

Authors of the study amplified TCR beta CDR3 regions from RNA transcripts. RT-PCR in the first round (using the HTBI primer set) targeted the TCR CDR3. TCRdb re-called the multiplex PCR reads through MiXCR, storing one row per CDR3 protein. The sample lists over 650,000 distinct CDR3 sequences, approximately 42% occurring once. The CDR3 spans 17 residues. Trimming removed 0 bases from V and 4 bases from J, with 18 bases in between. Germline CDR1 is SNHLY and CDR2 is FYNNEI. The material sequenced was peripheral blood or thyroid tissue (not recorded which). This chain links TRBV2 with TRBJ1-2; D gene uncertain. The TCR comes from an adult man with Graves' disease, either hyperthyroidism or ophthalmopathy (not recorded which). For the CDR3, the DNA is TGTGCCAGCAGTGAAGCGCGGTTAGCGGGAGCGGGCTATGGCTACACCTTC. This sequence encodes CASSEARLAGAGYGYTF.